The TCR beta chain under discussion was sequenced for a study of blood T cell repertoires in COVID-19. Study details: The origin of the acute and convalescent COVID-19 samples was the United States, Italy and Spain.

The CDR3 spans 18 residues. In germline, CDR1 is KGHSH, CDR2 LQKENI. With 3 bases clipped from V and 3 bases from J, the junction kept 10 bases outside the gene matches. As originally analysed: Reference gene primer amplification gave estimated nucleated cell counts. Only in-frame clones appear in the TCRdb table, and some are missing; sequencing was by immunoSEQ multiplex PCR. V and J calls and clone size come straight from that table; D and trimming were deduced from the DNA. The sample consists of 160,000 or so clones, roughly 80% of them appearing once. This sequence was found in a woman aged 80 or over with acute or convalescent COVID-19. Material: peripheral blood. V and J are TRBV18 and TRBJ1-5, with TRBD1 identical over 11 bases. The CDR3, as DNA: TGTGCCAGCTCACCCTTCCAAGTGGACAGGGGGCTCAATCAGCCCCAGCATTTT. Amino acid sequence: CASSPFQVDRGLNQPQHF.